The clone carrying this TCR beta chain was seen more than once but under ten times. What it binds is unknown. The CDR3 is 16 amino acids. Trimming removed 0 bases at V and 0 bases at J, with 7 bases between. Per the germline V gene, CDR1 is SGHRS and CDR2 is YFSETQ. This entry belongs to a study of cytomegalovirus exposure and HLA in healthy donors. With 60 Vbeta and 13 Jbeta primers, the PCR was carried out. Assay used: immunoSEQ multiplex PCR; TCRdb lists only in-frame clones, some missing. The data show about 200,000 clones, about nine tenths seen once. General observations from the study: Through in vitro validation, a few CMV-associated chains were shown to be specific for CMV antigens.

Each donor was healthy, and each was a bone marrow donor. This TCR derives from a boy between 2 and 10 years old in good health and CMV-seronegative. Sequencing was carried out using PBMCs. The V gene is TRBV5-1, the J gene TRBJ2-6; D is undetermined. CDR3 in amino acids: CASSLVLSSGANVLTF. For the CDR3, the DNA is TGCGCCAGCAGCTTGGTGCTGAGCTCTGGGGCCAACGTCCTGACTTTC.